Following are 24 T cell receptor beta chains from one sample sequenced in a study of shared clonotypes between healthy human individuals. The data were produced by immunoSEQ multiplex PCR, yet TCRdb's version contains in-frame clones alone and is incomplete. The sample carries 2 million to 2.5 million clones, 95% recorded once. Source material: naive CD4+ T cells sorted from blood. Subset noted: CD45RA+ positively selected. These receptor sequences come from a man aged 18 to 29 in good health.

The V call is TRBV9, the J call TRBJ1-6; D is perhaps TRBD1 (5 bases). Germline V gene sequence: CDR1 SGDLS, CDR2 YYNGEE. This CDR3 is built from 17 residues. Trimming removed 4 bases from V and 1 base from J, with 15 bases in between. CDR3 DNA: TGTGCCAGCAGCCCCGGGGGGGGGATGTCCTATAATTCACCCCTCCACTTT. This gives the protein CASSPGGGMSYNSPLHF.

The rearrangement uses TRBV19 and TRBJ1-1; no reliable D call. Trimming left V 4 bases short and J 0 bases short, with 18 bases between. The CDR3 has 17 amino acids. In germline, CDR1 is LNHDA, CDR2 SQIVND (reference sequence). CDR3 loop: CASSTPRAGSLNTEAFF. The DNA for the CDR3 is TGTGCCAGTAGTACCCCCCGCGCAGGATCTTTGAACACTGAAGCTTTCTTT.

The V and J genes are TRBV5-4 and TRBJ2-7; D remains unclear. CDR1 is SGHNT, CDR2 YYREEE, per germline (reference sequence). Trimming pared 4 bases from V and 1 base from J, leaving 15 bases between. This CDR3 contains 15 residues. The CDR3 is CASSLLGPTSYEQYF. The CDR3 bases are TGTGCCAGCAGCCTTTTGGGCCCCACTTCCTACGAGCAGTACTTC.

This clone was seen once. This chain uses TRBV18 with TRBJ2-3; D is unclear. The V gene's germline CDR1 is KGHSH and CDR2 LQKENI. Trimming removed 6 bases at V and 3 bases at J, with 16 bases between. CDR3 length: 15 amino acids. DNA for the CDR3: TGTGCCAGCTCTAAGGGCCCCGACCCGACAGATACGCAGTATTTT. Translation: CASSKGPDPTDTQYF. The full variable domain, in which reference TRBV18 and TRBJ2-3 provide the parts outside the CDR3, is NAGVMQNPRHLVRRRGQEARLRCSPMKGHSHVYWYRQLPEEGLKFMVYLQKENIIDESGMPKERFSAEFPKEGPSILRIQQVVRGDSAAYFCASSKGPDPTDTQYFGPGTRLTVL.

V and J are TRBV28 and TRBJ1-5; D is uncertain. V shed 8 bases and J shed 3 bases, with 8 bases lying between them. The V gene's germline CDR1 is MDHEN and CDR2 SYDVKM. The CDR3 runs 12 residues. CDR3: CASGSSNQPQHF. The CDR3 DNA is TGTGCCAGCGGCAGTTCCAATCAGCCCCAGCATTTT.

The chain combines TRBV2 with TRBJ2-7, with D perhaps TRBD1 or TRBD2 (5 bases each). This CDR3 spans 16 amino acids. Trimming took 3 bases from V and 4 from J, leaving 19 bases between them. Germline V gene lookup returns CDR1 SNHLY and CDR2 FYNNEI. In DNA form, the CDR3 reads TGTGCCAGCAGTGATCCTTGGGACCGCCCCTTATACGAGCAGTACTTC. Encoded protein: CASSDPWDRPLYEQYF.

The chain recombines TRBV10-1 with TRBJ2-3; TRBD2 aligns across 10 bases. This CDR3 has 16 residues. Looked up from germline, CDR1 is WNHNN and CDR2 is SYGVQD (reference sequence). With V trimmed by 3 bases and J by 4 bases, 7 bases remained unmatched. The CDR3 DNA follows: TGCGCCAGCAGTGACGGGCGGCTAGCGGGAGCAGATACGCAGTATTTT. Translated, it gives CASSDGRLAGADTQYF.

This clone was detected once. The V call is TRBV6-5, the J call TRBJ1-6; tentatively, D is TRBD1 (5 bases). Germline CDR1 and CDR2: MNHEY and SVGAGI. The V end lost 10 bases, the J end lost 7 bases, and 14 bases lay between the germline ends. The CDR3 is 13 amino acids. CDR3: CATLRDFNSPLHF. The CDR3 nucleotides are TGTGCCACCCTCAGGGACTTCAATTCACCCCTCCACTTT.

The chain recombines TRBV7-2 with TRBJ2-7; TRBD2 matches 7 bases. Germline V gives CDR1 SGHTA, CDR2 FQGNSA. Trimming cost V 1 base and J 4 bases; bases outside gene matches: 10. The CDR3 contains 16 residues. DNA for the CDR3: TGTGCCAGCAGCTTAGTTAGTGGGAGGGCCGAATACGAGCAGTACTTC. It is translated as CASSLVSGRAEYEQYF.

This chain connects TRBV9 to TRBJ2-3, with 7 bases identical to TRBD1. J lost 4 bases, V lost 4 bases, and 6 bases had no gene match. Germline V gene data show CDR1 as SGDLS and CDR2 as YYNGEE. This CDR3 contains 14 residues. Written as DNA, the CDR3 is TGTGCCAGCAGCACACGGACAGGCCCAGATACGCAGTATTTT. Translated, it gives CASSTRTGPDTQYF.

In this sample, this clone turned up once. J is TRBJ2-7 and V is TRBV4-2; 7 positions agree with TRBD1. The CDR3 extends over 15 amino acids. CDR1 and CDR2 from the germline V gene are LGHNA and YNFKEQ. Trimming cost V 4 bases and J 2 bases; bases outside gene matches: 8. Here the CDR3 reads CASSPSGTDPYEQYF. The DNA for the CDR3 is TGTGCCAGCAGCCCCTCCGGGACAGATCCCTACGAGCAGTACTTC.

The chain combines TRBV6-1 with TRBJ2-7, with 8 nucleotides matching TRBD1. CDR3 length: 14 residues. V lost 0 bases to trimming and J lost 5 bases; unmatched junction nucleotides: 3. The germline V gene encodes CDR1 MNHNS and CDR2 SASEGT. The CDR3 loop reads CASSEAQGANEQYF. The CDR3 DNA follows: TGTGCCAGCAGTGAAGCTCAGGGGGCCAACGAGCAGTACTTC.

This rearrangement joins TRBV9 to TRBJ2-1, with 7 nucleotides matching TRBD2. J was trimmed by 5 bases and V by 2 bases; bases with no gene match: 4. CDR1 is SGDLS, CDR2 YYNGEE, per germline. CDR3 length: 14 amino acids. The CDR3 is CASSVTSLNNEQFF. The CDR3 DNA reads TGTGCCAGCAGCGTGACTAGCCTCAACAATGAGCAGTTCTTC.

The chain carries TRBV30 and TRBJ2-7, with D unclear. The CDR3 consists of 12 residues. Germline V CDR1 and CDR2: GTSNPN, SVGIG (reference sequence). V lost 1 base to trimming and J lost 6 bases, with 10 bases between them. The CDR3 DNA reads TGTGCCTGGAGTGGTTTCGGGCGCGAGCAGTACTTC. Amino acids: CAWSGFGREQYF.

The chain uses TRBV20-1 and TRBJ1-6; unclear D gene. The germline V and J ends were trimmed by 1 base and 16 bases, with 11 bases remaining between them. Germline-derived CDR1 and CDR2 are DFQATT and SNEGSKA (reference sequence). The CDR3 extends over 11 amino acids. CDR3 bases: TGCAGTGCTAGAGCTGATACGGGTCTCCACTTT. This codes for CSARADTGLHF.

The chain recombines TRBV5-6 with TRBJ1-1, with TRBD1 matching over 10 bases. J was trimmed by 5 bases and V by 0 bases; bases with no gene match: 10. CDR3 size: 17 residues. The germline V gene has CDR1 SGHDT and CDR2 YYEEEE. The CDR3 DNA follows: TGTGCCAGCAGCTTGGGACAGGGGGCGCGTTCATCAACTGAAGCTTTCTTT. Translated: CASSLGQGARSSTEAFF.

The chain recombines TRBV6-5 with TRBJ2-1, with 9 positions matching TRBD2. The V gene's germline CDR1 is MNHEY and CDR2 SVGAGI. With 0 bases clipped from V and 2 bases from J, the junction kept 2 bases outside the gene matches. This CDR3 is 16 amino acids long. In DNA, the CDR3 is TGTGCCAGCAGTTACTCTGCGGGGGGGGCCTACAATGAGCAGTTCTTC. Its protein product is CASSYSAGGAYNEQFF.

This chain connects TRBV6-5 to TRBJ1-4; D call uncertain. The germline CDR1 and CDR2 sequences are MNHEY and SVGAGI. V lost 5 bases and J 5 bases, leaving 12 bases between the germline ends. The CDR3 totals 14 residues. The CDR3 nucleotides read TGTGCCAGCAGTCCAGGACTGTGGAATGAAAAACTGTTTTTT. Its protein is CASSPGLWNEKLFF.

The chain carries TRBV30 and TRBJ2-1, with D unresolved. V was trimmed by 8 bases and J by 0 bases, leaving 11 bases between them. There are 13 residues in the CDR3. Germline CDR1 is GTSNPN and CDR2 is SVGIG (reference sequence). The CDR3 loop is CALGPSSYNEQFF. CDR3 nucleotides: TGTGCCCTAGGTCCTAGCTCCTACAATGAGCAGTTCTTC.

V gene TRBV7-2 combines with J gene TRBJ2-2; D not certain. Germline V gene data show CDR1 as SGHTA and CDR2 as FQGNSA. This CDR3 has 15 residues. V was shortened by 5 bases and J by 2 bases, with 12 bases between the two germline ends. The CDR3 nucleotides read TGTGCCAGCAGCCTCCAAAAATTCAACACCGGGGAGCTGTTTTTT. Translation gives CASSLQKFNTGELFF.

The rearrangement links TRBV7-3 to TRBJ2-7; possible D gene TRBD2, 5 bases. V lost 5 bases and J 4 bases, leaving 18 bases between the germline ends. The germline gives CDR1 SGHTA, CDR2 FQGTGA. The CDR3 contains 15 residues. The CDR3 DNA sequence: TGTGCCAGCAGCCCCCAAAAGACTACACCGTACGAGCAGTACTTC. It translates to CASSPQKTTPYEQYF.

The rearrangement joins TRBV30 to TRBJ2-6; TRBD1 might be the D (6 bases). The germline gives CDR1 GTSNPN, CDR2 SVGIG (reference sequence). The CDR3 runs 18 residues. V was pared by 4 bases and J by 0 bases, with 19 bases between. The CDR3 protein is CAWTPLDRIISGANVLTF. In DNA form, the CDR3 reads TGTGCCTGGACGCCCTTAGACAGGATTATCTCTGGGGCCAACGTCCTGACTTTC.

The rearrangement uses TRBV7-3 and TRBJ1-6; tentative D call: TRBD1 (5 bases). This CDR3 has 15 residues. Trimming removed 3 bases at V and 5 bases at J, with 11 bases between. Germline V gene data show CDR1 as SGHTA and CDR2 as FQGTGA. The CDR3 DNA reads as TGTGCCAGCAGCTTGTTCGGGGGAAATAATTCACCCCTCCACTTT. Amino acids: CASSLFGGNNSPLHF.

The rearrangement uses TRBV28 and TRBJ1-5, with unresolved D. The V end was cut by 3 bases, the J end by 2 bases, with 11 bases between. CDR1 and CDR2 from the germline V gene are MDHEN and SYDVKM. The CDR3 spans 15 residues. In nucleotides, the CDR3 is TGTGCCAGCAGTTTTGGCACCGCCGGCAATCAGCCCCAGCATTTT. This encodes CASSFGTAGNQPQHF.